These T cell receptor beta chains were read from a single sample in a study of T cell repertoires in cytomegalovirus infection. TCRdb recomputed calls from the reads with MiXCR, one row per CDR3 protein. The data show roughly 230,000 distinct CDR3 sequences, about 7% seen once. The sequencing input was PBMCs. The receptors here all came from a human donor in good health (CMV status not recorded). Some clones in this sample may be carry-over from other donors' samples. Both conserved end residues are part of each CDR3. D genes are given only for firm matches. The listing skips clone size in some rows; elsewhere it reads once, few, many or a size class.

V: TRBV12-3/TRBV12-4
J: TRBJ1-2
D: NA
size: NA
DNA: TGTGCCAGCAGTTTTGCAGGGTCGCTCTATGGCTACACCTTC
CDR3: CASSFAGSLYGYTF

V: TRBV7-2
J: TRBJ2-5
D: TRBD2
size: many
DNA: TGTGCCAGCAGGTGGACTAGCGGCCAAGAGACCCAGTACTTC
CDR3: CASRWTSGQETQYF

V: TRBV4-3
J: TRBJ2-2
D: NA
size: many
DNA: TGCGCCAGCAGCCAAGATGATAAGCTCGGGTACACCGGGGAGCTGTTTTTT
CDR3: CASSQDDKLGYTGELFF

V: TRBV7-2
J: TRBJ1-6
D: NA
size: many
DNA: TGTGCCAGCAGCCACGGTGCTGGACAGTATAATTCACCCCTCCACTTT
CDR3: CASSHGAGQYNSPLHF

V: TRBV2
J: TRBJ1-1
D: NA
size: many
DNA: TGTGCCAGCAGTGATCGTAGGCGGGACGCTGAAGCTTTCTTT
CDR3: CASSDRRRDAEAFF

V: TRBV12-3/TRBV12-4
J: TRBJ2-7
D: NA
size: many
DNA: TGTGCCAGCAGCCCTTGGAAGGCCGAGCAGTACTTC
CDR3: CASSPWKAEQYF

V: TRBV29-1
J: TRBJ2-7
D: NA
size: few
DNA: TGCAGCGTTGAATCGTCCTCCTACGAGCAGTACTTC
CDR3: CSVESSSYEQYF

V: TRBV14
J: TRBJ2-1
D: NA
size: NA
DNA: TGTGCCAGCAGCCCCAGGGGACCGTACAATGAGCAGTTCTTC
CDR3: CASSPRGPYNEQFF

V: TRBV23-1
J: TRBJ2-1
D: NA
size: many
DNA: TGCGCCAGCAGTCAATTTAAAGGGAATGAGCAGTTCTTC
CDR3: CASSQFKGNEQFF

V: TRBV6-2/TRBV6-3
J: TRBJ2-1
D: TRBD2
size: many
DNA: TGTGCCAGCAGCAACAAAAATAGCGGGGCCTCTAATGAGCAGTTCTTC
CDR3: CASSNKNSGASNEQFF

V: TRBV6-2/TRBV6-3
J: TRBJ2-7
D: NA
size: many
DNA: TGTGCCAGCAGTTACTCGGGACTCAACTCCTACGAGCAGTACTTC
CDR3: CASSYSGLNSYEQYF

V: TRBV7-9
J: TRBJ1-1
D: TRBD1
size: NA
DNA: TGTGCCAGCAGCCTACTTAATCTGGGAACAGGGGGCGCGGACACTGAAGCTTTCTTT
CDR3: CASSLLNLGTGGADTEAFF

V: TRBV20-1
J: TRBJ2-1
D: NA
size: NA
DNA: TGCAGTGCTAGAGGGGCAGGCTCCTACAATGAGCAGTTCTTC
CDR3: CSARGAGSYNEQFF

V: TRBV10-3
J: TRBJ2-5
D: NA
size: NA
DNA: TGTGCCATCAGTACAGGGTACTTC
CDR3: CAISTGYF

V: TRBV29-1
J: TRBJ1-2
D: NA
size: few
DNA: TGCAGCGTTGAGCTGGGCCGCGGGGGCTACACCTTC
CDR3: CSVELGRGGYTF

V: TRBV5-1
J: TRBJ1-3
D: NA
size: NA
DNA: TGCGCCAGCAGCTTGGAGGGTTCCTCTGGAAACACCATATATTTT
CDR3: CASSLEGSSGNTIYF

V: TRBV29-1
J: TRBJ1-2
D: NA
size: many
DNA: TGCAGCGTTGAGTCGCTATTGATTGGCTACACCTTC
CDR3: CSVESLLIGYTF

V: TRBV11-2
J: TRBJ1-1
D: NA
size: many
DNA: TGTGCCAGCAGCTTAGACCCTAACACTGAAGCTTTCTTT
CDR3: CASSLDPNTEAFF

V: TRBV7-2
J: TRBJ2-1
D: TRBD1
size: many
DNA: TGTGCCAGCAGCCGGGACAGAGTATACAATGAGCAGTTCTTC
CDR3: CASSRDRVYNEQFF

V: TRBV7-2
J: TRBJ1-1
D: NA
size: many
DNA: TGTGCCAGCAGCCGCTTTGGAGGGGGCACTGAAGCTTTCTTT
CDR3: CASSRFGGGTEAFF

V: TRBV20-1
J: TRBJ2-1
D: NA
size: NA
DNA: TGCAGTGCCTGGGAAGGGCTTGGTTCCTACAATGAGCAGTTCTTC
CDR3: CSAWEGLGSYNEQFF

V: TRBV6-5
J: TRBJ2-7
D: TRBD1
size: many
DNA: TGTGCCAGCAGTTACCCAGGGGGAATGGGCTACGAGCAGTACTTC
CDR3: CASSYPGGMGYEQYF

V: TRBV7-2
J: TRBJ2-3
D: NA
size: many
DNA: TGTGCCAGCAGCCTCCCAGATACGCAGTATTTT
CDR3: CASSLPDTQYF

V: TRBV28
J: TRBJ1-1
D: NA
size: many
DNA: TGTGCCAGCAGTTCGCCTGGGAGGGGTACTGAAGCTTTCTTT
CDR3: CASSSPGRGTEAFF